This T cell receptor beta chain stems from a study of shared clonotypes between healthy human individuals. Whole-study findings and limits: At large depth, rarefaction still showed sorted-subset sequencing to be incomplete.

In the sorted-subset replicate PCRs, about 190 ng DNA, around 30,000 T cell genomes, was used. The protocol was immunoSEQ multiplex PCR, while the TCRdb copy is restricted to in-frame clones and leaves out a portion. The sample has some 2,100,000 clones, 90% to 96% seen once. In regard to this clone: Its antigen is not identified.

The CDR3 sequence is 15 residues long. The V and J ends lost 3 bases and 3 bases respectively, with 14 bases between them. Germline CDR1 reads SGHDT; CDR2 reads YYEEEE. The specimen sequenced was naive CD4+ T cells sorted from blood. Specified subset: CD45RA+ positively selected. This sequence joins TRBV5-6 and TRBJ2-3; D call uncertain. The TCR comes from a man aged 18-30 years in good health. CDR3 residues: CASSSPGVQTDTQYF. The DNA of the CDR3 is TGTGCCAGCAGCTCCCCTGGGGTCCAAACAGATACGCAGTATTTT.